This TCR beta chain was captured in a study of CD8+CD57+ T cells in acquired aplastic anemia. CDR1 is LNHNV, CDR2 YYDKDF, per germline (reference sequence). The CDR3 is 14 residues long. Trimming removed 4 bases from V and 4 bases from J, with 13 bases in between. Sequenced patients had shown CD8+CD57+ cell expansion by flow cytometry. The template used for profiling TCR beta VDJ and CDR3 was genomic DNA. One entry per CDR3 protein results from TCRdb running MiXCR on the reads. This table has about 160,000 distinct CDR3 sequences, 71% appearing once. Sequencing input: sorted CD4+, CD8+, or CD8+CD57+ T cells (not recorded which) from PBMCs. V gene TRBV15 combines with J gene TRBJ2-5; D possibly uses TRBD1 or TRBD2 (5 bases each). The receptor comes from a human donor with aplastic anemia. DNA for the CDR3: TGTGCCACCAGCACCGGGGCTGAAGGAGAGACCCAGTACTTC. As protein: CATSTGAEGETQYF.